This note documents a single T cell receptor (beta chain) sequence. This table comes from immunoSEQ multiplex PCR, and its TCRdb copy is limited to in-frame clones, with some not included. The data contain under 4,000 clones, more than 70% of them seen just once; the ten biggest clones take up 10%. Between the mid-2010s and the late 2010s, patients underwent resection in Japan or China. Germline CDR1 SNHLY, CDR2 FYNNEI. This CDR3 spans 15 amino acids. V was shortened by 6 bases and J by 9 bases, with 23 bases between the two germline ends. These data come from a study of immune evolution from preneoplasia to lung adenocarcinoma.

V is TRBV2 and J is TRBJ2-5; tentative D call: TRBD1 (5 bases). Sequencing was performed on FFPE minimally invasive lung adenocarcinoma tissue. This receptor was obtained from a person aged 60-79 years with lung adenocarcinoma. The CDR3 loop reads CASSDPTSTVRAQYF. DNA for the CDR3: TGTGCCAGCAGCGACCCAACCTCGACAGTCCGGGCCCAGTACTTC.